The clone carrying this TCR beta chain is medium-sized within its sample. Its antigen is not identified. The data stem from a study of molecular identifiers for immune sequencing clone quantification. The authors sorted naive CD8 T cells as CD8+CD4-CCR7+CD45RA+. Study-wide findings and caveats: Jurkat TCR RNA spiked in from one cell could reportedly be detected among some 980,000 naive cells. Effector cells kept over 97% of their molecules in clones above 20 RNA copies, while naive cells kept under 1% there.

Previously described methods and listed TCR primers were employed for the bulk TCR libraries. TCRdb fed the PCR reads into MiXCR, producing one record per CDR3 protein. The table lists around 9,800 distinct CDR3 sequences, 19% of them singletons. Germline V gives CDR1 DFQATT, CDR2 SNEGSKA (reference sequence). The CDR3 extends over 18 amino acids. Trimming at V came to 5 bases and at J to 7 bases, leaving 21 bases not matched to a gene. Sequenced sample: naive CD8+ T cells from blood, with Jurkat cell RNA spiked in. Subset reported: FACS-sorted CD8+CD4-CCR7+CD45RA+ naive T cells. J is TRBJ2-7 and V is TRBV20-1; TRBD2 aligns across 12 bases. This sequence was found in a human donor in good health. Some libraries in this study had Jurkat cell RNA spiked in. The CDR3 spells CSAAGTGLSLAGGGEQYF. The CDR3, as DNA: TGCAGTGCTGCCGGGACAGGGCTGTCACTAGCGGGAGGTGGGGAGCAGTACTTC.